The 22 T cell receptor beta chains below all came from one sample that was sequenced in a study of T cells in Graves' hyperthyroidism and ophthalmopathy (dated by TCRdb to between 2018 and 2021). The receptor library was made with multiplex PCR. Data came from an Illumina HiSeq 2000. The TCR beta CDR3 regions were amplified from RNA transcripts. A first-round RT-PCR of the TCR CDR3 used the HTBI primer set with the Qiagen OneStep RT-PCR kit. The raw public data were reprocessed by TCRdb itself: fastp quality trimming at Q25, MiXCR clonotype calling, in-frame beta chains only. Rows are combined by CDR3 protein, so each entry shows the most common genes and DNA. The sample yields 650,000 to 800,000 distinct CDR3 sequences; 45% were counted once. The ten largest make up about 7.7% of the sample. The sample taken for sequencing was peripheral blood or thyroid tissue (not recorded which). The receptors derive from an adult man with Graves' disease, either hyperthyroidism or ophthalmopathy (not recorded which).

The chain employs TRBV29-1 and TRBJ2-5; perhaps D is TRBD1 or TRBD2 (5 bases each). The germline gives CDR1 SQVTM, CDR2 ANQGSEA. The CDR3 sequence is 13 residues long. V shed 2 bases and J shed 1 base, with 8 bases lying between them. The CDR3 DNA sequence: TGCAGCGTTGAAACGGGGCCCCAAGAGACCCAGTACTTC. This encodes CSVETGPQETQYF.

The table lists this clonotype with a few counts. V and J are TRBV20-1 and TRBJ1-6; 9 nucleotides agree with TRBD1. V gave up 5 bases and J gave up 5 bases; unmatched junction bases: 16. The CDR3 has 18 residues. Germline V gives CDR1 DFQATT, CDR2 SNEGSKA (reference sequence). CDR3 sequence (DNA): TGCAGTGCTGGCTGGGTTCCCGGGACAGGGAAAAATAATTCACCCCTCCACTTT. It specifies CSAGWVPGTGKNNSPLHF.

The chain recombines TRBV7-2 with TRBJ2-2; perhaps TRBD1 as D (6 bases). Between the trimmed V and J ends, which lost 3 bases and 6 bases, there was a span of 11 bases. The germline gives CDR1 SGHTA, CDR2 FQGNSA. The length of the CDR3 is 14 residues. This chain's CDR3 is CASSLTGLPGELFF. CDR3 sequence (DNA): TGTGCCAGCAGCTTGACAGGTTTGCCCGGGGAGCTGTTTTTT.

The chain is built from TRBV20-1 and TRBJ1-4; D ambiguous. The V end was cut by 6 bases, the J end by 3 bases, with 11 bases between. Germline V gene sequence: CDR1 DFQATT, CDR2 SNEGSKA (reference sequence). The length of the CDR3 is 13 residues. In DNA form, the CDR3 reads TGCAGTGCCACGACCCAATCTAATGAAAAACTGTTTTTT. Its protein product is CSATTQSNEKLFF.

This clonotype was recorded at least ten times. The junction departs from the called germline gene at one end, perhaps through a read error. V gene TRBV2 combines with J gene TRBJ1-2; D not resolved. Germline V gene sequence: CDR1 SNHLY, CDR2 FYNNEI. The CDR3 has 15 amino acids. The CDR3 spells CASIEDRFHNYGYTF. The CDR3 nucleotides are TGTGCCAGCATTGAAGACCGTTTCCACAACTATGGCTACACCTTC. The whole variable domain, filled in from reference TRBV2 and TRBJ1-2, reads EPEVTQTPSHQVTQMGQEVILRCVPISNHLYFYWYRQILGQKVEFLVSFYNNEISEKSEIFDDQFSVERPDGSNFTLKIRSTKLEDSAMYFCASIEDRFHNYGYTFGSGTRLTVV.

In this sample, this clonotype turned up many times. The chain has TRBV24-1 and TRBJ1-5; tentative D call: TRBD1 (5 bases). This CDR3 has 14 amino acids. CDR1 and CDR2 from the germline V gene are KGHDR and SFDVKD. V lost 4 bases, J lost 4 bases, and 10 bases lay in between. CDR3 sequence reads: CATSDGGSNQPQHF. The CDR3 DNA sequence: TGTGCCACCAGTGACGGGGGGTCTAATCAGCCCCAGCATTTT.

This clonotype was observed a single time. The V call is TRBV29-1, the J call TRBJ1-2, with 9 positions matching TRBD1. The germline V gene encodes CDR1 SQVTM and CDR2 ANQGSEA. This CDR3 spans 14 amino acids. V shed 6 bases and J 4 bases; nucleotides not matched to a gene: 9. For the CDR3, the DNA is TGCAGCGTCGACCGGGACAGGGCGTTCTATGGCTACACCTTC. Translating it yields CSVDRDRAFYGYTF.

This clonotype has ten or more counts. The V gene is TRBV12-3 or TRBV12-4, the J gene TRBJ1-5; unclear D gene. Trimming removed 1 base at V and 11 bases at J, with 12 bases between. The CDR3 covers 13 residues. The CDR3 protein is CASSLGATRAQHF. As DNA, the CDR3 is TGTGCCAGCAGTTTAGGGGCGACTAGGGCCCAGCATTTT.

This clonotype was recorded at least ten times. The V gene is TRBV2, the J gene TRBJ2-7; a weak D match, TRBD1 (6 bases). The V end was cut by 5 bases, the J end by 7 bases, with 18 bases between. The CDR3 loop spans 14 amino acids. Germline CDR1 reads SNHLY; CDR2 reads FYNNEI. CDR3 nucleotide sequence: TGTGCCAGCAGTCCCCTACAGGGAATGGGGGAGCAGTACTTC. It codes for CASSPLQGMGEQYF.

There are many counts of this clonotype. The chain joins TRBV7-9 to TRBJ1-5, with a weak D call TRBD1 (6 bases). The CDR3 extends over 19 amino acids. Germline V CDR1 and CDR2: SEHNR, FQNEAQ (reference sequence). The V and J ends lost 0 bases and 0 bases respectively, with 18 bases between them. The CDR3 sequence is CASSLAGVGGDDSNQPQHF. In nucleotides, the CDR3 is TGTGCCAGCAGCTTAGCGGGGGTGGGGGGCGATGATAGCAATCAGCCCCAGCATTTT. Using reference TRBV7-9 and TRBJ1-5 for the parts outside the CDR3, the full variable domain is DTGVSQNPRHKITKRGQNVTFRCDPISEHNRLYWYRQTLGQGPEFLTYFQNEAQLEKSRLLSDRFSAERPKGSFSTLEIQRTEQGDSAMYLCASSLAGVGGDDSNQPQHFGDGTRLSIL.

The chain recombines TRBV24-1 with TRBJ1-5; D gene ambiguous. Germline CDR1 KGHDR, CDR2 SFDVKD. The CDR3 is 17 amino acids. Trimming left V 2 bases short and J 2 bases short, with 15 bases between. CDR3 sequence: CATSDSRRGWGNQPQHF. As DNA, the CDR3 is TGTGCCACCAGTGATTCCCGCCGGGGTTGGGGCAATCAGCCCCAGCATTTT.

On this clonotype: Mismatch with germline at one junction end may stem from a read error. The V gene is TRBV10-3, the J gene TRBJ1-3; TRBD1 agrees at 7 bases. The CDR3 is 16 amino acids. From germline, CDR1 is ENHRY and CDR2 SYGVKD. CDR3 sequence: CASSNRDRISGNTIYF. CDR3 nucleotide sequence: TGTGCCAGCAGTAACCGGGACAGAATCTCTGGAAACACCATATATTTT.

This chain joins TRBV24-1 and TRBJ2-2; TRBD2 matches 11 bases. V lost 4 bases, J lost 1 base, and 4 bases stayed unmatched. Germline CDR1 is KGHDR and CDR2 is SFDVKD. The CDR3 runs to 17 residues. The CDR3 DNA follows: TGTGCCACCAGTGAGACAGGGACTAGCGGGAACACCGGGGAGCTGTTTTTT. Protein: CATSETGTSGNTGELFF.

This clonotype was observed at least ten times. The V gene is TRBV20-1, the J gene TRBJ1-5; 7 nucleotides align to TRBD1. Per the germline V gene, CDR1 is DFQATT and CDR2 is SNEGSKA (reference sequence). The CDR3 has 14 amino acids. The ends lost 5 bases at V and 3 bases at J; junction bases unmatched: 7. For the CDR3, the DNA is TGCAGTGCTTCTCCGGGACAGTTCAATCAGCCCCAGCATTTT. This encodes CSASPGQFNQPQHF.

In its sample, this clonotype was seen many times. The CDR3 DNA reads TGTGCCAGCAGCGAAGGACAGGGTAATGAAAAACTGTTTTTT. This sequence encodes CASSEGQGNEKLFF. This chain connects TRBV7-2 to TRBJ1-4, with 8 bases fitting TRBD1. CDR1 is SGHTA and CDR2 is FQGNSA in the germline V gene. J was trimmed by 4 bases and V by 5 bases; bases with no gene match: 3. CDR3 length: 14 residues.

CDR3 nucleotide sequence: TGTGCCAGCAGCAAATTACCCGGAGAAGAGACCCAGTACTTC. Its translation is CASSKLPGEETQYF. The chain links TRBV7-9 to TRBJ2-5; D remains unclear. Trimming stripped 5 bases from V and 3 bases from J, with 13 bases between. The CDR3 is 14 amino acids. The germline V gene has CDR1 SEHNR and CDR2 FQNEAQ (reference sequence).

This clonotype has a count of ten or more. The rearrangement joins TRBV7-2 to TRBJ1-1; D not certain. Germline V gene data show CDR1 as SGHTA and CDR2 as FQGNSA. The ends were cut back, 5 bases at V and 2 bases at J, with 21 bases in the middle. The CDR3 contains 17 residues. CDR3 nucleotides: TGTGCCAGCAGCCTATTAGCCCCCTCCAGGCTTAACACTGAAGCTTTCTTT. It codes for CASSLLAPSRLNTEAFF.

This clonotype has just a few counts. The chain is built from TRBV29-1 and TRBJ2-2; D possibly corresponds to TRBD1 (5 bases). This CDR3 comprises 12 residues. Per germline, CDR1 SQVTM and CDR2 ANQGSEA. The V end lost 6 bases, the J end lost 5 bases, and 10 bases lay between the germline ends. CDR3 region: CSVGRGTGELFF. CDR3 sequence (DNA): TGCAGCGTGGGAAGGGGAACCGGGGAGCTGTTTTTT.

This clonotype appeared many times. This rearrangement joins TRBV15 to TRBJ1-2; D call uncertain. Trimming cost V 4 bases and J 0 bases, with 6 bases left between them. The CDR3 length is 13 residues. CDR1 and CDR2 from the germline V gene are LNHNV and YYDKDF (reference sequence). CDR3 in amino acids: CATSTDPNYGYTF. The CDR3 nucleotides are TGTGCCACCAGCACAGATCCTAACTATGGCTACACCTTC.

This clonotype was counted between two and nine times. This chain connects TRBV7-2 to TRBJ1-5, with TRBD1 matching 7 bases. J was trimmed by 7 bases and V by 1 base; bases with no gene match: 13. CDR1 SGHTA and CDR2 FQGNSA come from the germline V gene. There are 17 residues in the CDR3. CDR3 amino acids: CASSLVGGRGPGQPQHF. The CDR3 DNA follows: TGTGCCAGCAGCTTAGTTGGGGGGAGGGGGCCGGGGCAGCCCCAGCATTTT.

This clonotype was seen at least ten times. The chain carries TRBV2 and TRBJ2-7, with TRBD1 matching 7 bases. After removal of 1 base from V and 2 bases from J, the junction contained 8 bases not matched to a gene. The CDR3 length is 16 residues. Germline V gene data show CDR1 as SNHLY and CDR2 as FYNNEI. The CDR3 bases are TGTGCCAGCAGTGAAGGGCAGACAGGGTGGGCCTACGAGCAGTACTTC. This sequence encodes CASSEGQTGWAYEQYF.

The DNA for the CDR3 is TGTGCCAGCAGCCCGGGACAGGGGGCCCTTGGCTACACCTTC. It encodes CASSPGQGALGYTF. This chain uses TRBV7-3 with TRBJ1-2; TRBD1 agrees at 12 bases. From germline, CDR1 is SGHTA and CDR2 FQGTGA. This CDR3 has 14 amino acids. Losses at the gene ends were 5 bases for V and 7 bases for J; bases not matched to a gene: 5.